This T cell receptor (beta chain) is from a study of siplizumab effects on memory and regulatory T cells. V dropped 6 bases and J dropped 6 bases, with 13 bases sitting between them. Germline lookup yields CDR1 SQVTM and CDR2 ANQGSEA. The CDR3 loop spans 12 amino acids. This clone was recorded once. The antigen is undetermined. Whole-study results and caveats: The alloreactive clones that mapped to unstimulated subsets made up only a minor fraction. Proliferating CD4+ or CD8+ clones, roughly 80-97% of them, lacked an assignable naive or memory phenotype. Naive T cells were seen as more diverse than memory cells and as major alloresponse contributors.

Clones were read by immunoSEQ multiplex PCR, and TCRdb kept only the in-frame ones, dropping some. Of some 90,000 clones detected, 80% to 90% appear once; the ten largest clones hold roughly 15%. The sample was CD4+ T cells sorted from blood. This sequence was found in a human donor in good health. The chain is built from TRBV29-1 and TRBJ2-3; D is ambiguous. CDR3 in DNA: TGCAGCGTAGCCTCTCCCAGTGATACGCAGTATTTT. Encoded protein: CSVASPSDTQYF.